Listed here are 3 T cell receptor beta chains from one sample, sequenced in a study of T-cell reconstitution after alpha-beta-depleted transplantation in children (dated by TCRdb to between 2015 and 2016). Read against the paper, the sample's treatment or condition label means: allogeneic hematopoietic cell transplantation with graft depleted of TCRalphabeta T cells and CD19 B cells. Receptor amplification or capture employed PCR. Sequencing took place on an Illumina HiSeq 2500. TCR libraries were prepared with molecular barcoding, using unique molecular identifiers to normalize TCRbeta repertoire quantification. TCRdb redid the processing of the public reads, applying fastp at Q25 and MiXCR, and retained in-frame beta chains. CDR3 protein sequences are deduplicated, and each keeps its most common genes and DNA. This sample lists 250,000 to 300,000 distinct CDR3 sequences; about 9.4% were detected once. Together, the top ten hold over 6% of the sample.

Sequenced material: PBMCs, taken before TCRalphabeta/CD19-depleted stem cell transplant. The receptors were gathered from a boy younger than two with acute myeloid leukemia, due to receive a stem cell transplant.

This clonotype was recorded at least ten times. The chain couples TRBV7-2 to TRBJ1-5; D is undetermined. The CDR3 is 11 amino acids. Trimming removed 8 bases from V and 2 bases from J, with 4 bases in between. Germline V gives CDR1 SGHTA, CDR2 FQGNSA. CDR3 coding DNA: TGTGCCAGCGGGGGCAATCAGCCCCAGCATTTT. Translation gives CASGGNQPQHF.

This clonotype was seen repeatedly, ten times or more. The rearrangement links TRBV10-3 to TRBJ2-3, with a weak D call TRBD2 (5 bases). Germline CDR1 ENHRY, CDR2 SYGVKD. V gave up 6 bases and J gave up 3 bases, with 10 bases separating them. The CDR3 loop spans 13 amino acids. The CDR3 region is CAISGVMTDTQYF. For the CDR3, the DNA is TGTGCCATCAGCGGGGTGATGACAGATACGCAGTATTTT.

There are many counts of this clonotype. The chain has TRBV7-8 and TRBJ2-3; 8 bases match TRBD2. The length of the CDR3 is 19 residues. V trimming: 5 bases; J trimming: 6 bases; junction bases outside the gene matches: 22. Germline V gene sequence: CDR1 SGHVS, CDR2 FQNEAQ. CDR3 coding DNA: TGTGCCAGCAGCCGGGACCTAGCGTTTGGAGCGGGAGAACGGGATACGCAGTATTTT. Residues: CASSRDLAFGAGERDTQYF.